This T cell receptor beta chain was captured by sequencing in a study of memory CD4+ T cells and cytomegalovirus serostatus. Study-level background: This sample comes from healthy Belgian adults, under 10 CMV seropositive, about 23 seronegative.

Germline CDR1 is MDHEN and CDR2 is SYDVKM. V was clipped by 10 bases and J by 6 bases; unmatched bases: 5. The CDR3 consists of 12 residues. Per the original data handling: After removing out-of-frame reads, 2.3 million or so distinct TCRbeta sequences remained. Here immunoSEQ multiplex PCR was the method, and the copy in TCRdb shows in-frame clones only, minus some. The V and J calls and the clone size are those of that table, but D and trimming were determined from the DNA. The sample contains about 92,000 clones, 75% to 85% of which appear only once. Study conclusions and caveats: Repertoires predicted CMV serostatus with median bootstrapped AUC of 0.95.

Single viable CD3+CD4+CD8-CD45RO+ cells were sorted as the memory CD4+ T cells. As for this clone: Antigen unknown.

The chain has TRBV28 and TRBJ2-2; 7 nucleotides line up with TRBD1. Sequencing was carried out using memory CD4+ T cells from blood. The clonotype comes from an adult in good health and CMV-seropositive. CDR3 nucleotides: TGTGCCATCCGACAGGGCGCCGGGGAGCTGTTTTTT. This encodes CAIRQGAGELFF.